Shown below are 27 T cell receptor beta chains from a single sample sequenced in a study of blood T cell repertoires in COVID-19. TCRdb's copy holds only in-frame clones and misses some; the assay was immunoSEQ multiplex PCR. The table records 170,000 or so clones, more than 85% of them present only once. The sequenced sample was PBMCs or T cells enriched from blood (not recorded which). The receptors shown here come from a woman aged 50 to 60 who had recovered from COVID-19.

The CDR3 is CASTIRGLAGGEQFF. CDR3 bases: TGTGCCAGCACTATTCGGGGACTAGCGGGAGGCGAGCAGTTCTTC. The V call is TRBV2, the J call TRBJ2-1, with 15 positions matching TRBD2. CDR1 and CDR2 (germline): SNHLY, FYNNEI. The CDR3 is made up of 15 amino acids. Trimming took 7 bases from V and 10 from J; bases not matched to a gene: 8.

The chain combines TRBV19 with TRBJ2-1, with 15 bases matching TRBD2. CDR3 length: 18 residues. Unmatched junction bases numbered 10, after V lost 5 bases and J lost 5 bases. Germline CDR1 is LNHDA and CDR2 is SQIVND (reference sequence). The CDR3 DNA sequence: TGTGCCAGTAGTCAATCCGGGACTAGCGGGAGGACTAACAATGAGCAGTTCTTC. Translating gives CASSQSGTSGRTNNEQFF.

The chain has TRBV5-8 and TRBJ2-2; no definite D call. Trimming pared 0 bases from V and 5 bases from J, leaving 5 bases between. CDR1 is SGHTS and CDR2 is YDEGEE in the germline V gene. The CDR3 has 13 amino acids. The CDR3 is CASSLALTGELFF. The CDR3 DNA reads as TGTGCCAGCAGCTTGGCCCTGACCGGGGAGCTGTTTTTT.

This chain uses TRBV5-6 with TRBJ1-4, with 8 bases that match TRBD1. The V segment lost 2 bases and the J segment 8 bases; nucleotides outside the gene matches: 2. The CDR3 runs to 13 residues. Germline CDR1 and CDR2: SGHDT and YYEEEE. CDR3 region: CASSFDRGEKLFF. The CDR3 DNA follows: TGTGCCAGCAGCTTTGACAGGGGAGAAAAACTGTTTTTT.

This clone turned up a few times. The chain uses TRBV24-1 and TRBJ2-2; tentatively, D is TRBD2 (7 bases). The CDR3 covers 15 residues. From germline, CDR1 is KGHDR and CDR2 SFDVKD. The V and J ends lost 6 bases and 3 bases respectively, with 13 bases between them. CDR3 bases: TGTGCCACCAGTTTGGGGGCGGGAGACACCGGGGAGCTGTTTTTT. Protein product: CATSLGAGDTGELFF.

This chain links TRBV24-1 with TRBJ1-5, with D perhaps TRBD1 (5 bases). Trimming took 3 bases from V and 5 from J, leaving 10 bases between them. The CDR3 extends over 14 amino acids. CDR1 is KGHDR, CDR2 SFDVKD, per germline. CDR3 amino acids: CATSDRRGDQPQHF. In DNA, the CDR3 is TGTGCCACCAGTGATCGAAGGGGCGATCAGCCCCAGCATTTT.

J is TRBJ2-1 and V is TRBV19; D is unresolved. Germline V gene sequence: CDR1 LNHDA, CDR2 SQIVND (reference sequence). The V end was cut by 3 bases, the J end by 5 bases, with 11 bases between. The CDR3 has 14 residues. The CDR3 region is CASSILAENNEQFF. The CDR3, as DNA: TGTGCCAGTAGTATCTTGGCAGAAAACAATGAGCAGTTCTTC.

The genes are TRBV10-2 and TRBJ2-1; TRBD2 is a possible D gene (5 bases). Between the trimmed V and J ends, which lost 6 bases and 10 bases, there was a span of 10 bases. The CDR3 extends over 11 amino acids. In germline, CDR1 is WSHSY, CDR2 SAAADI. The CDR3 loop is CASRRVGEQFF. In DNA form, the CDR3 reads TGCGCCAGCAGGAGGGTAGGCGAGCAGTTCTTC.

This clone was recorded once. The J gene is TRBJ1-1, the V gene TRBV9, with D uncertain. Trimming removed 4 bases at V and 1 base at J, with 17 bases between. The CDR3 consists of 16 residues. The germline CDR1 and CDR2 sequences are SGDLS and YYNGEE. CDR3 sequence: CASSPRTVLGNTEAFF. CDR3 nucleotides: TGTGCCAGCAGCCCTCGGACTGTATTGGGGAACACTGAAGCTTTCTTT. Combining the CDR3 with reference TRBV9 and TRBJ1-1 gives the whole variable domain DSGVTQTPKHLITATGQRVTLRCSPRSGDLSVYWYQQSLDQGLQFLIQYYNGEERAKGNILERFSAQQFPDLHSELNLSSLELGDSALYFCASSPRTVLGNTEAFFGQGTRLTVV.

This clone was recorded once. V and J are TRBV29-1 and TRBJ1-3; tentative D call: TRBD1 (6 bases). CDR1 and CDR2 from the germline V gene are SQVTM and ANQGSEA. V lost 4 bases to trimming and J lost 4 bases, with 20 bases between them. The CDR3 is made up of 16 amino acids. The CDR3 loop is CSVAPKNDRPGNTIYF. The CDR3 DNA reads TGCAGCGTTGCACCAAAAAACGACAGGCCCGGAAACACCATATATTTT.

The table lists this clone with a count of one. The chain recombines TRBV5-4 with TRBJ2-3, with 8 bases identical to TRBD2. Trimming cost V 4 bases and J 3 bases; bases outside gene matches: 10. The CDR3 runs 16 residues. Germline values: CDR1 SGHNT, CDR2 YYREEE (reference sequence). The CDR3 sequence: CASSAQYGGGTDTQYF. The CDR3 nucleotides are TGTGCCAGCAGCGCCCAATACGGGGGGGGAACAGATACGCAGTATTTT.

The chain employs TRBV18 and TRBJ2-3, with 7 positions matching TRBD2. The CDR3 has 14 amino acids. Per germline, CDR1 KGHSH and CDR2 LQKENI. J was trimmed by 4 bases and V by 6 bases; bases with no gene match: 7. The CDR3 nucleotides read TGTGCCAGCTCGACGAGCGGGAACCCAGATACGCAGTATTTT. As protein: CASSTSGNPDTQYF.

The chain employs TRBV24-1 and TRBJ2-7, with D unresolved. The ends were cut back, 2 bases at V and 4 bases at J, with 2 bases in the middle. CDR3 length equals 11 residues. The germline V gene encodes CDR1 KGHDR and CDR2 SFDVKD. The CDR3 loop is CATSDSYEQYF. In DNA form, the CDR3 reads TGTGCCACCAGTGATTCGTACGAGCAGTACTTC.

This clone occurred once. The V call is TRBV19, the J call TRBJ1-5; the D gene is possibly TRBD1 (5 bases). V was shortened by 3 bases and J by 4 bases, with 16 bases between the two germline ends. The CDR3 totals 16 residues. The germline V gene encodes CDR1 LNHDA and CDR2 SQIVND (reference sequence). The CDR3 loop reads CASSIGQGIENQPQHF. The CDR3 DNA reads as TGTGCCAGTAGTATCGGGCAGGGTATCGAAAATCAGCCCCAGCATTTT.

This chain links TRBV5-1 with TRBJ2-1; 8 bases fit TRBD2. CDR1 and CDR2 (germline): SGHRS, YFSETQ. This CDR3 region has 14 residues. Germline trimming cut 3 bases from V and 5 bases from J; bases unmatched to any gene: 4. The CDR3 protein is CASSYGTSHNEQFF. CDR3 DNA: TGCGCCAGCAGCTACGGGACTAGTCACAATGAGCAGTTCTTC. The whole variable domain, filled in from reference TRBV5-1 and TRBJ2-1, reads KAGVTQTPRYLIKTRGQQVTLSCSPISGHRSVSWYQQTPGQGLQFLFEYFSETQRNKGNFPGRFSGRQFSNSRSEMNVSTLELGDSALYLCASSYGTSHNEQFFGPGTRLTVL.

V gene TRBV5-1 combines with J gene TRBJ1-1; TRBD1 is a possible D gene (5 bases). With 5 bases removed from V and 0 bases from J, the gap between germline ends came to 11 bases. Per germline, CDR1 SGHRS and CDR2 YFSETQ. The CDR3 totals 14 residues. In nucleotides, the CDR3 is TGCGCCAGCAGACCAGACAGCCTGAACACTGAAGCTTTCTTT. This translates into CASRPDSLNTEAFF.

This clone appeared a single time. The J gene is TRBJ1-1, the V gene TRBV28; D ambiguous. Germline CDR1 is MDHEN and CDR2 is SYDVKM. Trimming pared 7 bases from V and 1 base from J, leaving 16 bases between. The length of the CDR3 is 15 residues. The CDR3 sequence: CASTDPRGRNTEAFF. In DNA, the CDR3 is TGTGCCAGCACAGACCCCCGCGGGAGGAACACTGAAGCTTTCTTT.

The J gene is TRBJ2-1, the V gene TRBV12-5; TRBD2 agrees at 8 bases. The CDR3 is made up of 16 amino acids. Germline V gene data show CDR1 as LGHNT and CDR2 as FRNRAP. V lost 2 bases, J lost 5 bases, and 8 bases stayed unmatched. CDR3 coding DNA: TGTGCTAGTGGTTTGCGGGGGGCGGGAGGTCACAATGAGCAGTTCTTC. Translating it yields CASGLRGAGGHNEQFF.

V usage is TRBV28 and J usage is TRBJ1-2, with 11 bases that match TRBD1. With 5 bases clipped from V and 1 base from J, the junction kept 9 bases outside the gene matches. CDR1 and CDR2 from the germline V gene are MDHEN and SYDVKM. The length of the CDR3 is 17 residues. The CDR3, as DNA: TGTGCCAGCAGTACATATGGGACAGGGGGAGATAACTATGGCTACACCTTC. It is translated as CASSTYGTGGDNYGYTF.

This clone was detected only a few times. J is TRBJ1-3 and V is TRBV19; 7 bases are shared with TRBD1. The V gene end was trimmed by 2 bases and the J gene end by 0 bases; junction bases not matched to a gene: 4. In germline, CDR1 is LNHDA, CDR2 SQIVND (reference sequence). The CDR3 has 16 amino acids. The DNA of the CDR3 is TGTGCCAGTAGTATAAGGGACAGCCTCTCTGGAAACACCATATATTTT. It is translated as CASSIRDSLSGNTIYF.

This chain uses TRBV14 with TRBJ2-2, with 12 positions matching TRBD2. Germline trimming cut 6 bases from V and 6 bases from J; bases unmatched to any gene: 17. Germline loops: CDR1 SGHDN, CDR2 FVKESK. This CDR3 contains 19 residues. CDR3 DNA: TGTGCCAGCAGGCCCGCCGGGACTAGCGGGTGGAGAGCGGCCGGGGAGCTGTTTTTT. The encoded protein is CASRPAGTSGWRAAGELFF.

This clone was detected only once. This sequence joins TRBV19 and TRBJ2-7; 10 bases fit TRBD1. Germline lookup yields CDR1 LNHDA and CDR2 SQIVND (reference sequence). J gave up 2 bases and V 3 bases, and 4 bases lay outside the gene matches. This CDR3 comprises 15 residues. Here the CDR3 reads CASSMRTGGAYEQYF. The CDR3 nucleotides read TGTGCCAGTAGTATGCGGACAGGGGGAGCCTACGAGCAGTACTTC.

This chain's CDR3 is CASSVTGTFNEKLFF. For the CDR3, the DNA is TGCGCCAGCAGTGTGACCGGGACATTTAATGAAAAACTGTTTTTT. V gene TRBV10-2 combines with J gene TRBJ1-4; TRBD1 is a possible D gene (6 bases). The germline V gene encodes CDR1 WSHSY and CDR2 SAAADI. V lost 4 bases to trimming and J lost 4 bases, with 13 bases between them. The CDR3 runs to 15 residues.

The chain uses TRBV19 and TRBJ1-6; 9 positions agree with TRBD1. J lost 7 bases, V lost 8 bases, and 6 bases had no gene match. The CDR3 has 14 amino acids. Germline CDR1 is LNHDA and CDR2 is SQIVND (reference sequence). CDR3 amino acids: CASGPGQGNSPLHF. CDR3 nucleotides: TGTGCCAGTGGGCCGGGACAGGGAAATTCACCCCTCCACTTT.

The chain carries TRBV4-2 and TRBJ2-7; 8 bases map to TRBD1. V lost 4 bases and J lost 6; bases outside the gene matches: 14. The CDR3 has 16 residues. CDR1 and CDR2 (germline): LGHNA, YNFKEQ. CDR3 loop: CASSPILTGEAVEQYF. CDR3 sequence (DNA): TGTGCCAGCAGCCCGATCCTGACAGGGGAAGCGGTCGAGCAGTACTTC.

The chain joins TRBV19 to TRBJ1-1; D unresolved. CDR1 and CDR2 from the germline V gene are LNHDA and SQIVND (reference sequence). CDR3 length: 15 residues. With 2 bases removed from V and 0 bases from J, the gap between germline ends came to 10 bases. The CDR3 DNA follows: TGTGCCAGTAGTATATTAGTAACCGTGAACACTGAAGCTTTCTTT. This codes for CASSILVTVNTEAFF. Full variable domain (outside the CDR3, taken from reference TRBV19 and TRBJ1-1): DGGITQSPKYLFRKEGQNVTLSCEQNLNHDAMYWYRQDPGQGLRLIYYSQIVNDFQKGDIAEGYSVSREKKESFPLTVTSAQKNPTAFYLCASSILVTVNTEAFFGQGTRLTVV.

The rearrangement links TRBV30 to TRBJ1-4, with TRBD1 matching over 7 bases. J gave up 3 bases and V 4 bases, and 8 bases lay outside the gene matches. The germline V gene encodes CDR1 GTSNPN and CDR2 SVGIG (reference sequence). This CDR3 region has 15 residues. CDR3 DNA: TGTGCCTGGAAGGGGATGGACAGGTCTAATGAAAAACTGTTTTTT. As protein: CAWKGMDRSNEKLFF.